What follows are 32 T cell receptor beta chains derived from one specimen sequenced in a study of CD8 T cells in Susac syndrome. The authors reverse transcribed roughly 0.5 to 1 ug RNA with random hexamers. TCRdb ran MiXCR on the immunoSEQ multiplex PCR reads and lists one entry per CDR3 protein. The repertoire consists of more than 110,000 distinct CDR3 sequences, with around 94% occurring once and the leading ten covering over 0.25%. Input material: CD8+ T cells from PBMCs. The origin of the receptors is a human donor in good health.

J is TRBJ1-1 and V is TRBV11-2; TRBD1 aligns across 7 bases. The CDR3 is made up of 14 amino acids. Trimming took 6 bases from V and 10 from J; bases not matched to a gene: 14. The germline gives CDR1 SGHAT, CDR2 FQNNGV. The CDR3 DNA reads as TGTGCCAGCAGTCAGGAATCGACAGGGCATGTAGCTTTCTTT. Residues: CASSQESTGHVAFF.

The rearrangement links TRBV27 to TRBJ1-1, with 9 bases aligning to TRBD1. Looked up from germline, CDR1 is MNHEY and CDR2 is SMNVEV (reference sequence). V dropped 5 bases and J dropped 2; count of bases not matched to a gene: 9. CDR3 size: 16 residues. CDR3 bases: TGTGCCAGCAGTCTTCTTCCGGGACAGGGAAACACTGAAGCTTTCTTT. Amino acid sequence: CASSLLPGQGNTEAFF.

This sequence joins TRBV5-8 and TRBJ2-5; the match to TRBD1 covers 8 bases. Germline V gene data show CDR1 as SGHTS and CDR2 as YDEGEE. With 3 bases clipped from V and 1 base from J, the junction kept 5 bases outside the gene matches. The CDR3 consists of 15 residues. CDR3 bases: TGTGCCAGCAGCTATATAACAGGGGGCCAAGAGACCCAGTACTTC. It translates to CASSYITGGQETQYF.

The rearrangement uses TRBV30 and TRBJ2-2; D call uncertain. Germline V gene sequence: CDR1 GTSNPN, CDR2 SVGIG (reference sequence). Trimming left V 0 bases short and J 10 bases short, with 9 bases between. CDR3 length: 12 amino acids. The CDR3 sequence: CAWSVWPAELFF. The CDR3 coding sequence is TGTGCCTGGAGTGTCTGGCCCGCGGAGCTGTTTTTT.

The chain joins TRBV9 to TRBJ2-1, with 7 bases lining up with TRBD2. The CDR3 runs to 16 residues. Germline trimming cut 2 bases from V and 7 bases from J; bases unmatched to any gene: 12. The germline CDR1 and CDR2 sequences are SGDLS and YYNGEE. CDR3 loop: CASSVLWAGDLNEQFF. The CDR3 bases are TGTGCCAGCAGCGTCCTCTGGGCGGGGGACTTGAATGAGCAGTTCTTC.

This chain joins TRBV3-1 and TRBJ2-7; D unresolved. The CDR3 has 15 residues. The V gene lost 4 bases and the J gene lost 6 bases, with 19 bases spanning the gap. Per the germline V gene, CDR1 is LGHDT and CDR2 is YNNKEL (reference sequence). The CDR3 nucleotides are TGTGCCAGCAGCCCCCTGGCAGGATCTAAGGGCGAGCAGTACTTC. This codes for CASSPLAGSKGEQYF.

The chain recombines TRBV4-3 with TRBJ2-7; TRBD2 agrees at 7 bases. CDR3 length equals 15 residues. Losses at the gene ends were 0 bases for V and 5 bases for J; bases not matched to a gene: 7. In germline, CDR1 is LGHNA, CDR2 YSLEER. CDR3: CASSQDRSGTDEQYF. The DNA of the CDR3 is TGCGCCAGCAGCCAAGACAGGAGCGGGACGGACGAGCAGTACTTC.

J is TRBJ1-5 and V is TRBV15; no reliable D call. The CDR3 has 14 amino acids. Germline V gene data show CDR1 as LNHNV and CDR2 as YYDKDF (reference sequence). Trimming removed 5 bases at V and 4 bases at J, with 12 bases between. The CDR3 protein is CATSRNRDNQPQHF. In DNA, the CDR3 is TGTGCCACCAGCCGAAACAGAGATAATCAGCCCCAGCATTTT.

The table lists this clonotype with a count of one. The gene calls are TRBV7-9 and TRBJ2-5; D is undetermined. The CDR3 totals 13 residues. The germline V gene has CDR1 SEHNR and CDR2 FQNEAQ (reference sequence). V gave up 3 bases and J gave up 2 bases, with 7 bases separating them. The CDR3 bases are TGTGCCAGCAGCTTTTCCGTACAAGAGACCCAGTACTTC. Translation: CASSFSVQETQYF.

A single count supports this clonotype. V usage is TRBV29-1 and J usage is TRBJ2-2; no reliable D call. Germline V gene data show CDR1 as SQVTM and CDR2 as ANQGSEA. The CDR3 sequence is 10 residues long. The V end lost 5 bases, the J end lost 7 bases, and 5 bases lay between the germline ends. CDR3 bases: TGCAGCGTTTTTGTCGGGGAGCTGTTTTTT. It specifies CSVFVGELFF.

The chain joins TRBV27 to TRBJ2-1; 7 positions agree with TRBD2. The germline gives CDR1 MNHEY, CDR2 SMNVEV (reference sequence). The CDR3 extends over 14 amino acids. Trimming at V came to 5 bases and at J to 2 bases, leaving 3 bases not matched to a gene. This chain's CDR3 is CASSRGSPYNEQFF. CDR3 in DNA: TGTGCCAGCAGTCGCGGGAGTCCCTACAATGAGCAGTTCTTC.

This clonotype has just one count. V is TRBV7-2 and J is TRBJ2-7; D remains unclear. The CDR3 totals 13 residues. Germline V gene sequence: CDR1 SGHTA, CDR2 FQGNSA. V gave up 5 bases and J gave up 2 bases, with 10 bases separating them. The CDR3 coding sequence is TGTGCCAGCAGCCCAGGTGTGGCCTACGAGCAGTACTTC. This sequence encodes CASSPGVAYEQYF.

The rearrangement links TRBV30 to TRBJ2-5; D remains unclear. The CDR3 covers 12 residues. Germline V gene sequence: CDR1 GTSNPN, CDR2 SVGIG (reference sequence). The V end was cut by 0 bases, the J end by 5 bases, with 7 bases between. The CDR3: CAWSVGGETQYF. The CDR3 nucleotides are TGTGCCTGGAGTGTAGGTGGGGAGACCCAGTACTTC.

This sequence joins TRBV27 and TRBJ2-7; 9 nucleotides match TRBD1. The V segment lost 0 bases and the J segment 5 bases; nucleotides outside the gene matches: 5. The CDR3 is made up of 15 amino acids. CDR1 and CDR2 (germline): MNHEY, SMNVEV (reference sequence). In DNA form, the CDR3 reads TGTGCCAGCAGTTTATCGAGACAGGGGGTTCACGAGCAGTACTTC. Translated, it gives CASSLSRQGVHEQYF.

The chain employs TRBV9 and TRBJ2-1; 9 positions match TRBD2. The CDR3 extends over 15 amino acids. The V segment lost 3 bases and the J segment 5 bases; nucleotides outside the gene matches: 6. CDR1 SGDLS and CDR2 YYNGEE come from the germline V gene. DNA for the CDR3: TGTGCCAGCAGCGATGGGACTAGCAGCCACAATGAGCAGTTCTTC. This codes for CASSDGTSSHNEQFF.

The genes are TRBV15 and TRBJ1-2; tentatively, D is TRBD1 (5 bases). This CDR3 region has 13 residues. Trimming cost V 5 bases and J 3 bases, with 10 bases left between them. Germline V gene sequence: CDR1 LNHNV, CDR2 YYDKDF (reference sequence). CDR3 in amino acids: CATSGRGHYGYTF. CDR3 nucleotide sequence: TGTGCCACCAGCGGCCGGGGACACTATGGCTACACCTTC.

The rearrangement uses TRBV15 and TRBJ2-3, with 10 nucleotides matching TRBD1. The CDR3 length is 14 residues. Trimming removed 8 bases from V and 3 bases from J; junction bases left unmatched: 5. Germline V gives CDR1 LNHNV, CDR2 YYDKDF (reference sequence). The CDR3 protein is CATQGQGGTDTQYF. The CDR3 region has the DNA TGTGCCACCCAAGGACAGGGGGGAACAGATACGCAGTATTTT. Together with reference TRBV15 and TRBJ2-3, the CDR3 gives the full variable domain: DAMVIQNPRYQVTQFGKPVTLSCSQTLNHNVMYWYQQKSSQAPKLLFHYYDKDFNNEADTPDNFQSRRPNTSFCFLDIRSPGLGDTAMYLCATQGQGGTDTQYFGPGTRLTVL.

The rearrangement links TRBV29-1 to TRBJ1-2, with D tentatively TRBD1 (6 bases). V was shortened by 7 bases and J by 3 bases, with 15 bases between the two germline ends. The germline V gene encodes CDR1 SQVTM and CDR2 ANQGSEA. The CDR3 length is 13 residues. The CDR3 sequence is CSGLRGRDYGYTF. CDR3 DNA: TGCAGCGGGCTCAGGGGCAGGGACTATGGCTACACCTTC.

This chain joins TRBV18 and TRBJ1-1, with D possibly being TRBD1 (5 bases). Between the trimmed V and J ends, which lost 3 bases and 4 bases, there was a span of 15 bases. The CDR3 sequence is 15 residues long. CDR1 KGHSH and CDR2 LQKENI come from the germline V gene. CDR3 DNA: TGTGCCAGCTCACCGATTTATGGGGACGGCACTGAAGCTTTCTTT. Protein product: CASSPIYGDGTEAFF.

CDR3 in amino acids: CASSTAGGGYTF. CDR3 nucleotides: TGTGCCAGCAGCACCGCGGGAGGAGGCTACACCTTC. The chain has TRBV7-6 and TRBJ1-2; no firm D call. V gave up 5 bases and J gave up 8 bases, with 12 bases separating them. Germline values: CDR1 SGHVS, CDR2 FNYEAQ. This CDR3 is 12 amino acids long. Variable domain in full (rest from reference TRBV7-6 and TRBJ1-2): GAGVSQSPRYKVTKRGQDVALRCDPISGHVSLYWYRQALGQGPEFLTYFNYEAQQDKSGLPNDRFSAERPEGSISTLTIQRTEQRDSAMYRCASSTAGGGYTFGSGTRLTVV.

The chain recombines TRBV25-1 with TRBJ2-3; the D gene could be TRBD1 or TRBD2 (5 bases each). Germline assignment: CDR1 MGHDK and CDR2 SYGVNS. This CDR3 is built from 15 residues. V was shortened by 1 base and J by 0 bases, with 8 bases between the two germline ends. The CDR3: CASSELGDSTDTQYF. The CDR3 DNA reads as TGTGCCAGCAGTGAATTGGGGGACAGCACAGATACGCAGTATTTT.

The V gene is TRBV28, the J gene TRBJ1-4; no firm D call. Trimming shortened V by 3 bases and J by 11 bases, and 10 bases separated the two germline ends. The CDR3 has 12 residues. The germline V gene encodes CDR1 MDHEN and CDR2 SYDVKM. For the CDR3, the DNA is TGTGCCAGCAGTTTTGGTTGGGAGAAACTGTTTTTT. Protein: CASSFGWEKLFF. Full variable domain (rest looked up from reference TRBV28 and TRBJ1-4): DVKVTQSSRYLVKRTGEKVFLECVQDMDHENMFWYRQDPGLGLRLIYFSYDVKMKEKGDIPEGYSVSREKKERFSLILESASTNQTSMYLCASSFGWEKLFFGSGTQLSVL.

The rearrangement joins TRBV27 to TRBJ2-3; TRBD2 is a possible D gene (5 bases). Germline assignment: CDR1 MNHEY and CDR2 SMNVEV (reference sequence). This CDR3 is built from 13 residues. The V end was cut by 8 bases, the J end by 6 bases, with 15 bases between. This CDR3 reads CASRPIGLDTQYF. CDR3 DNA: TGTGCCAGCCGTCCTATCGGACTCGATACGCAGTATTTT.

The CDR3: CASSQDWTFSDTQYF. CDR3 nucleotides: TGTGCCAGCAGCCAAGATTGGACTTTCTCCGATACGCAGTATTTT. The chain recombines TRBV14 with TRBJ2-3, with a tentative D call TRBD2 (5 bases). The V end was cut by 0 bases, the J end by 6 bases, with 13 bases between. CDR3 length: 15 amino acids. Germline V gene lookup returns CDR1 SGHDN and CDR2 FVKESK.

J is TRBJ2-7 and V is TRBV6-1; 7 bases agree with TRBD2. V trimming: 8 bases; J trimming: 4 bases; junction bases outside the gene matches: 11. Germline V gives CDR1 MNHNS, CDR2 SASEGT. This CDR3 comprises 14 residues. The CDR3 here is CASGRVGSRYEQYF. In DNA form, the CDR3 reads TGTGCCAGCGGGAGGGTTGGTTCAAGGTACGAGCAGTACTTC.

The chain has TRBV7-8 and TRBJ2-5, with D hard to call. The CDR3 has 14 residues. Trimming took off 3 bases at V and 4 bases at J, with 12 bases between the two ends. Germline CDR1 is SGHVS and CDR2 is FQNEAQ. CDR3: CASSFGGSLETQYF. The CDR3 nucleotides read TGTGCCAGCAGCTTTGGTGGCAGTCTAGAGACCCAGTACTTC. Drawing the rest from reference TRBV7-8 and TRBJ2-5, the complete variable domain is GAGVSQSPRYKVAKRGQDVALRCDPISGHVSLFWYQQALGQGPEFLTYFQNEAQLDKSGLPSDRFFAERPEGSVSTLKIQRTQQEDSAVYLCASSFGGSLETQYFGPGTRLLVL.

The rearrangement joins TRBV3-1 to TRBJ2-1, with 7 bases identical to TRBD1. V was clipped by 1 base and J by 7 bases; unmatched bases: 10. The CDR3 extends over 16 amino acids. Germline CDR1 and CDR2: LGHDT and YNNKEL (reference sequence). CDR3 in DNA: TGTGCCAGCAGCCAAGTAGCACAGGGGTACCGGAATGAGCAGTTCTTC. Protein sequence: CASSQVAQGYRNEQFF.

The genes are TRBV27 and TRBJ1-1; D unresolved. The germline CDR1 and CDR2 sequences are MNHEY and SMNVEV (reference sequence). V dropped 6 bases and J dropped 0 bases, with 11 bases sitting between them. The CDR3 is 14 amino acids. The CDR3 sequence: CASRPDGVNTEAFF. CDR3 bases: TGTGCCAGCAGACCCGACGGAGTGAACACTGAAGCTTTCTTT.

The chain uses TRBV4-2 and TRBJ1-1; perhaps TRBD1 as D (6 bases). This CDR3 is 15 amino acids long. The V gene lost 0 bases and the J gene lost 4 bases, with 12 bases spanning the gap. In germline, CDR1 is LGHNA, CDR2 YNFKEQ. CDR3 DNA sequence: TGTGCCAGCAGCCAAGAAACAGGGTCGGGCACTGAAGCTTTCTTT. Protein sequence: CASSQETGSGTEAFF.

This clonotype was recorded once. The CDR3 region has the DNA TGTGCCAGCAGCTTAGCGGTCGGGACAGGACCGAGGGAGCAGTACTTC. Its translation is CASSLAVGTGPREQYF. The chain has TRBV7-9 and TRBJ2-7; 8 bases are a match to TRBD1. The CDR3 contains 16 residues. CDR1 SEHNR and CDR2 FQNEAQ come from the germline V gene (reference sequence). The ends lost 0 bases at V and 7 bases at J; junction bases unmatched: 11.

CDR3 region: CSAVRLAGNTGELFF. The CDR3 DNA follows: TGCAGTGCTGTTAGACTAGCGGGTAACACCGGGGAGCTGTTTTTT. The chain employs TRBV20-1 and TRBJ2-2, with 10 bases that match TRBD2. Germline lookup yields CDR1 DFQATT and CDR2 SNEGSKA (reference sequence). This CDR3 is 15 amino acids long. The trim removed 5 bases at V and 2 bases at J, leaving 5 bases unmatched.

The V gene is TRBV5-1, the J gene TRBJ2-7; unclear D gene. Looked up from germline, CDR1 is SGHRS and CDR2 is YFSETQ. The V end lost 0 bases, the J end lost 2 bases, and 9 bases lay between the germline ends. This CDR3 contains 14 residues. The CDR3 loop is CASSLEPAAYEQYF. Here the CDR3 DNA reads TGCGCCAGCAGCTTGGAGCCCGCTGCCTACGAGCAGTACTTC.